One sample yielded the 19 T cell receptor beta chains listed below, sequenced in a study of blood T cell repertoires in COVID-19. The repertoire was sequenced with immunoSEQ multiplex PCR; TCRdb's copy has only in-frame clones and lacks some. The sample contains about 350,000 clones, 88% of which appear only once. What was sequenced was PBMCs or T cells enriched from blood (not recorded which). These receptors all come from a woman between 25 and 40 years old who had been exposed to COVID-19.

A single count supports this clone. The rearrangement uses TRBV20-1 and TRBJ2-3, with D perhaps matching TRBD1 (5 bases). Germline lookup yields CDR1 DFQATT and CDR2 SNEGSKA (reference sequence). V lost 3 bases and J 4 bases, leaving 17 bases between the germline ends. The CDR3 is 15 amino acids. CDR3 DNA sequence: TGCAGTGCTAGTCCCCCCGGCCTAGGGGCAGATACGCAGTATTTT. It is translated as CSASPPGLGADTQYF.

This chain links TRBV7-3 with TRBJ1-2; possibly TRBD1 for D (6 bases). Trimming removed 8 bases at V and 2 bases at J, with 21 bases between. Germline loops: CDR1 SGHTA, CDR2 FQGTGA. There are 16 residues in the CDR3. DNA of the CDR3: TGTGCCAGCTCACCCGACGGGGGGGGCCCCAACTATGGCTACACCTTC. Protein sequence: CASSPDGGGPNYGYTF. Full variable domain (rest looked up from reference TRBV7-3 and TRBJ1-2): GAGVSQTPSNKVTEKGKYVELRCDPISGHTALYWYRQSLGQGPEFLIYFQGTGAADDSGLPNDRFFAVRPEGSVSTLKIQRTERGDSAVYLCASSPDGGGPNYGYTFGSGTRLTVV.

The rearrangement joins TRBV19 to TRBJ2-7; TRBD1 aligns across 9 bases. The junction had 10 bases not matched to a gene; V was cut back by 6 bases and J by 4 bases. The CDR3 extends over 15 amino acids. Germline V gives CDR1 LNHDA, CDR2 SQIVND (reference sequence). Here the CDR3 reads CASRFPGQGIYEQYF. The CDR3 bases are TGTGCCAGTAGGTTCCCGGGACAGGGTATTTACGAGCAGTACTTC.

The J gene is TRBJ2-7, the V gene TRBV2, with 13 bases identical to TRBD2. The CDR3 is 18 residues long. The germline V gene has CDR1 SNHLY and CDR2 FYNNEI. V lost 6 bases to trimming and J lost 2 bases; unmatched junction nucleotides: 13. CDR3 bases: TGTGCCAGCAGGGACACTAGCGGGAGGGTTGGAATCACCTACGAGCAGTACTTC. This encodes CASRDTSGRVGITYEQYF. Complete variable domain (other parts from reference TRBV2 and TRBJ2-7): EPEVTQTPSHQVTQMGQEVILRCVPISNHLYFYWYRQILGQKVEFLVSFYNNEISEKSEIFDDQFSVERPDGSNFTLKIRSTKLEDSAMYFCASRDTSGRVGITYEQYFGPGTRLTVT.

CDR3 sequence reads: CASSSYEASGNTIYF. CDR3 sequence (DNA): TGTGCCAGCAGCTCGTATGAAGCCTCTGGAAACACCATATATTTT. V gene TRBV7-9 combines with J gene TRBJ1-3; D not resolved. In germline, CDR1 is SEHNR, CDR2 FQNEAQ (reference sequence). This CDR3 is built from 15 residues. Deletions cut 4 bases from V and 0 bases from J, with 10 bases between.

On this clone: Other nucleotide sequences in the sample specify the same CDR3. The rearrangement links TRBV5-1 to TRBJ2-7; D may be TRBD1 (5 bases). The germline V and J ends were trimmed by 1 base and 3 bases, with 8 bases remaining between them. This CDR3 has 13 residues. The germline gives CDR1 SGHRS, CDR2 YFSETQ. The CDR3 sequence is CASSLLGDYEQYF. The CDR3 coding sequence is TGCGCCAGCAGCTTGCTAGGGGACTACGAGCAGTACTTC.

V usage is TRBV11-2 and J usage is TRBJ2-6, with a weak D call TRBD1 (6 bases). The germline gives CDR1 SGHAT, CDR2 FQNNGV. Deletions cut 5 bases from V and 4 bases from J, with 21 bases between. The CDR3 is made up of 18 amino acids. The DNA of the CDR3 is TGTGCCAGCAGCCCCCGGGACAACGTTCTCTCGGGGGCCAACGTCCTGACTTTC. Translating gives CASSPRDNVLSGANVLTF.

The chain uses TRBV5-4 and TRBJ2-7; tentative D call: TRBD1 (6 bases). Between the trimmed V and J ends, which lost 4 bases and 2 bases, there was a span of 19 bases. Germline V gives CDR1 SGHNT, CDR2 YYREEE (reference sequence). The CDR3 spans 16 residues. The DNA of the CDR3 is TGTGCCAGCAGCGGGTCCCAACGGGACATTACCTACGAGCAGTACTTC. Its protein product is CASSGSQRDITYEQYF.

CDR3 bases: TGTGCCAGCAGCTTTGTAGCACAGGGGGCTTGGACCGGGGAGCTGTTTTTT. Its protein is CASSFVAQGAWTGELFF. The chain combines TRBV7-6 with TRBJ2-2; 9 bases fit TRBD1. Trimming took 3 bases from V and 5 from J; bases not matched to a gene: 10. Germline V gene lookup returns CDR1 SGHVS and CDR2 FNYEAQ. CDR3 length equals 17 residues.

The table lists this clone with a count of one. The chain is built from TRBV11-3 and TRBJ1-1; D not resolved. The CDR3 is 11 amino acids. Trimming took 1 base from V and 10 from J, leaving 7 bases between them. The germline gives CDR1 SGHNT, CDR2 YENEEA. CDR3 sequence: CASSLAGGAFF. The CDR3 nucleotides are TGTGCCAGCAGCTTAGCCGGAGGAGCTTTCTTT.

Written as DNA, the CDR3 is TGTGCCAGCAGCTTGGCAGGGGGCGACAATCAGCCCCAGCATTTT. Translation: CASSLAGGDNQPQHF. The V and J genes are TRBV5-6 and TRBJ1-5; 8 bases agree with TRBD1. J lost 3 bases, V lost 0 bases, and 2 bases had no gene match. CDR1 and CDR2 (germline): SGHDT, YYEEEE. This CDR3 has 15 amino acids.

The V and J genes are TRBV2 and TRBJ2-1; D may be TRBD2 (5 bases). The germline gives CDR1 SNHLY, CDR2 FYNNEI. CDR3 length: 15 amino acids. V lost 7 bases, J lost 9 bases, and 22 bases lay in between. The CDR3 here is CASTPLVLSAGEQFF. The CDR3 region has the DNA TGTGCCAGCACCCCCCTGGTCCTCTCGGCGGGTGAGCAGTTCTTC.

This clone has a handful of counts. The rearrangement uses TRBV7-9 and TRBJ2-2, with D perhaps matching TRBD1 (5 bases). The ends were cut back, 5 bases at V and 7 bases at J, with 8 bases in the middle. This CDR3 contains 12 residues. CDR1 and CDR2 from the germline V gene are SEHNR and FQNEAQ (reference sequence). The CDR3 DNA is TGTGCCAGCAGCGAAGACAGCGGGGAGCTGTTTTTT. Translating gives CASSEDSGELFF. Using reference TRBV7-9 and TRBJ2-2 for the parts outside the CDR3, the full variable domain is DTGVSQNPRHKITKRGQNVTFRCDPISEHNRLYWYRQTLGQGPEFLTYFQNEAQLEKSRLLSDRFSAERPKGSFSTLEIQRTEQGDSAMYLCASSEDSGELFFGEGSRLTVL.

This clone has a handful of counts. The chain links TRBV3-1 (or the pseudogene TRBV3-2) to TRBJ1-1, with 9 bases that match TRBD1. Germline CDR1 reads LGHDT; CDR2 reads YNNKEL (reference sequence). J gave up 4 bases and V 4 bases, and 10 bases lay outside the gene matches. The CDR3 sequence is 16 residues long. The CDR3 is CASSRAGQGIVTEAFF. CDR3 nucleotide sequence: TGTGCCAGCAGCCGAGCCGGACAGGGGATTGTCACTGAAGCTTTCTTT.

The rearrangement links TRBV19 to TRBJ2-2, with a possible D match to TRBD2 (5 bases). The length of the CDR3 is 15 residues. V was clipped by 2 bases and J by 4 bases, with 11 bases between them. From germline, CDR1 is LNHDA and CDR2 SQIVND (reference sequence). CDR3 in DNA: TGTGCCAGTAGTATAAGACGGGAAGGCACCGGGGAGCTGTTTTTT. This sequence encodes CASSIRREGTGELFF. The whole variable domain, filled in from reference TRBV19 and TRBJ2-2, reads DGGITQSPKYLFRKEGQNVTLSCEQNLNHDAMYWYRQDPGQGLRLIYYSQIVNDFQKGDIAEGYSVSREKKESFPLTVTSAQKNPTAFYLCASSIRREGTGELFFGEGSRLTVL.

This clone was seen just once. The chain uses TRBV11-2 and TRBJ2-6; 12 nucleotides agree with TRBD1. The junction had 4 bases not matched to a gene; V was cut back by 5 bases and J by 2 bases. Germline values: CDR1 SGHAT, CDR2 FQNNGV. The CDR3 extends over 17 amino acids. The CDR3: CASSPGQGAPGANVLTF. The CDR3 nucleotides read TGTGCCAGCAGCCCGGGACAGGGGGCCCCTGGGGCCAACGTCCTGACTTTC.

This chain connects TRBV9 to TRBJ1-2, with 7 bases that match TRBD1. Germline V CDR1 and CDR2: SGDLS, YYNGEE. The ends lost 4 bases at V and 7 bases at J; junction bases unmatched: 10. CDR3 length equals 14 residues. The CDR3, as DNA: TGTGCCAGCAGCCAACCCGACAGGGCGGGTGGCTACACCTTC. This sequence encodes CASSQPDRAGGYTF.

The chain joins TRBV2 to TRBJ2-7, with D tentatively TRBD1 (6 bases). V lost 6 bases and J lost 3, with 15 bases in between. Germline assignment: CDR1 SNHLY and CDR2 FYNNEI. The CDR3 is made up of 14 amino acids. The CDR3 loop reads CASSARTELYEQYF. The CDR3 DNA reads TGTGCCAGCAGCGCCCGGACAGAACTCTACGAGCAGTACTTC.

V is TRBV27 and J is TRBJ1-1, with D uncertain. V was cut by 8 bases and J by 5 bases, with 15 bases left in between. The germline gives CDR1 MNHEY, CDR2 SMNVEV (reference sequence). This CDR3 spans 13 amino acids. The CDR3 loop reads CASSSGAVTEAFF. The CDR3, as DNA: TGTGCCAGCTCCTCAGGCGCCGTAACTGAAGCTTTCTTT.